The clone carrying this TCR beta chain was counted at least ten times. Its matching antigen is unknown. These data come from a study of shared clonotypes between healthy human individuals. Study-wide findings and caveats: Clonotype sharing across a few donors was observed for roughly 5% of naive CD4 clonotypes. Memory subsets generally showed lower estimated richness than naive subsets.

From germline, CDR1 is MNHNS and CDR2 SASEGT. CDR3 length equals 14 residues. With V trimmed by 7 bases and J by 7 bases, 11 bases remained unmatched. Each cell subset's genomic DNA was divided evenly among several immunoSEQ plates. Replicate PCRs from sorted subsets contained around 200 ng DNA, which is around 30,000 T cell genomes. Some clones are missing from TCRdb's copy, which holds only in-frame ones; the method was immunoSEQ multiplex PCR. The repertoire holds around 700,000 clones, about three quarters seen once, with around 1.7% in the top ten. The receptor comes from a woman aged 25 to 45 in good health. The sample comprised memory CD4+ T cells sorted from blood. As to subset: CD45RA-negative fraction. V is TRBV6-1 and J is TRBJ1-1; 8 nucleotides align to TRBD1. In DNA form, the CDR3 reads TGTGCCAGCATTCCTCGACAGGGGAGGTTTGAAGCTTTCTTT. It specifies CASIPRQGRFEAFF.